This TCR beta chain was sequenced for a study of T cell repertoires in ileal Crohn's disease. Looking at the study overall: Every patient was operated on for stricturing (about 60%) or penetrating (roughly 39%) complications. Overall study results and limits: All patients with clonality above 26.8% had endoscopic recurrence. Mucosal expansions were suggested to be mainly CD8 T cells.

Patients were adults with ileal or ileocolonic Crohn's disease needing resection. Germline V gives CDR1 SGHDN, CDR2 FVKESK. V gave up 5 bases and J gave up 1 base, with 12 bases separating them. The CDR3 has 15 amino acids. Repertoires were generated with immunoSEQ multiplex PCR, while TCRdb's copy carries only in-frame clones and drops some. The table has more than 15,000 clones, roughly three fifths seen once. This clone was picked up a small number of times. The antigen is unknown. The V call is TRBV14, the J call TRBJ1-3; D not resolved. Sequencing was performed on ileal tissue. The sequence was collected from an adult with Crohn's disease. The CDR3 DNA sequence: TGTGCCAGCAGCGAAGCCGGGGTATCTGGAAACACCATATATTTT. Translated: CASSEAGVSGNTIYF.